This is a list of T cell receptor beta chains from one sample in a study of cytomegalovirus exposure and HLA in healthy donors. Sequencing was performed with immunoSEQ multiplex PCR; in TCRdb, only in-frame clones are kept and a portion is missing. The table shows approximately 150,000 clones, with more than 70% occurring only once. The material sequenced was PBMCs. The receptor set was obtained from a man aged 25 to 40 in good health and CMV-seropositive. CDR3s include the opening cysteine and the closing phenylalanine or tryptophan. D genes are given only for firm matches. A row's size may be missing; if present it is once, few, many or a size class.

size	J	D	V	DNA	CDR3
-	TRBJ1-6	-	TRBV7-2	TGTGCCAGCAGCAGACCGGGACAAAGCTCCTATAATTCACCCCTCCACTTT	CASSRPGQSSYNSPLHF
-	TRBJ1-5	TRBD1	TRBV4-1	TGCGCCAGCAGCCAAGTCCTACCGGGACAGGGATGGGATAGCAATCAGCCCCAGCATTTT	CASSQVLPGQGWDSNQPQHF
-	TRBJ2-2	TRBD1	TRBV15	TGTGCCACCAGCGGGGGAGGGACAGGGAGGACCGGGGAGCTGTTTTTT	CATSGGGTGRTGELFF
-	TRBJ2-7	TRBD1	TRBV5-4	TGTGCCAGCAGCTTCTCGGGACAGGCCCAGCAGTACTTC	CASSFSGQAQQYF
-	TRBJ2-5	-	TRBV11-2	TGTGCCAGCACCCGCGGGGAGACCCAGTACTTC	CASTRGETQYF
-	TRBJ1-2	TRBD1	TRBV2	TGTGCCAGCAGTGAGGGGACAGGGAGGGGCTATGGCTACACCTTC	CASSEGTGRGYGYTF
-	TRBJ1-2	-	TRBV7-9	TGTGCCAGCAGCCCCCGGGGTATCGGGGGTTTAGGGGGCTACACCTTC	CASSPRGIGGLGGYTF
few	TRBJ2-7	-	TRBV7-8	TGTGCCAGCAGCTTAGGAATAGGCCAGGGCTCCTACGAGCAGTACTTC	CASSLGIGQGSYEQYF
-	TRBJ2-6	-	TRBV9	TGTGCCAGCAGCGTAGCGGGGGAGTTCGGGGCCAACGTCCTGACTTTC	CASSVAGEFGANVLTF
once	TRBJ1-6	-	TRBV19	TGTGCCAGTAGTTTCGGCACAGGGTTCGATAATTCACCCCTCCACTTT	CASSFGTGFDNSPLHF
-	TRBJ2-1	TRBD1	TRBV2	TGTGCCAGCCAAGGGCAGGGGGACAATGAGCAGTTCTTC	CASQGQGDNEQFF
once	TRBJ1-2	TRBD1	TRBV28	TGTGCCAGCAGAGGACAGGGGGATGCCTATGGCTACACCTTC	CASRGQGDAYGYTF
many	TRBJ2-7	-	TRBV7-2	TGTGCCAGCAGAGTTTCCGGGACAAACTACGAGCAGTACTTC	CASRVSGTNYEQYF
-	TRBJ2-7	-	TRBV18	TGTGCCAGCTCACAGGACAGCGGCTCCTACGAGCAGTACTTC	CASSQDSGSYEQYF
-	TRBJ2-1	-	TRBV11-3	TGTGCCAGCAGCTTAGGAGCTACTCCCGACAATGAGCAGTTCTTC	CASSLGATPDNEQFF
-	TRBJ1-4	TRBD1	TRBV5-1	TGCGCCAGCAGCTTAGACCCGGGACAGGGGAATGAAAAACTGTTTTTT	CASSLDPGQGNEKLFF
-	TRBJ1-2	-	TRBV18	TGTGCCAGCTCACCACTGGAGGGCGCGAGCTATGGCTACACCTTC	CASSPLEGASYGYTF
-	TRBJ2-7	TRBD1	TRBV29-1	TGCAGCGTTGCGGGACAGGCCTACGAGCAGTACTTC	CSVAGQAYEQYF
-	TRBJ1-1	-	TRBV6-5	TGTGCCAGCAGTTACTCCCTCGGGGGAGGTGGTTTCTTT	CASSYSLGGGGFF
-	TRBJ1-5	TRBD1	TRBV27	TGTGCCAGCAGCGAAGGGGACAGGGGGATGGGTCAGCCCCAGCATTTT	CASSEGDRGMGQPQHF
-	TRBJ1-1	-	TRBV30	TGTGCCTGGAGTGCAGGTCTGAACACTGAAGCTTTCTTT	CAWSAGLNTEAFF
-	TRBJ2-7	TRBD1	TRBV10-3	TGTGCCACCTCGGGACAGGGGAACTCCTACGAGCAGTACTTC	CATSGQGNSYEQYF
once	TRBJ1-5	-	TRBV7-8	TGTGCCAGCAGACTTGACAGATATAGCAATCAGCCCCAGCATTTT	CASRLDRYSNQPQHF
once	TRBJ2-3	TRBD2	TRBV9	TGTGCCAGCAGCGTAGACGGCGGGGGTAGCACAGATACGCAGTATTTT	CASSVDGGGSTDTQYF
-	TRBJ2-1	TRBD2	TRBV2	TGTGCCACACCTTCCGGGGGACTAGCGGGGACTAACAATGAGCAGTTCTTC	CATPSGGLAGTNNEQFF
-	TRBJ2-1	TRBD2	TRBV9	TGTGCCAGCAGCGTAGTAATAGGCGGGGGGCCCGACAATGAGCAGTTCTTC	CASSVVIGGGPDNEQFF
-	TRBJ1-4	TRBD1	TRBV30	TGTGCCTGGTCTAAACTTACAGGGGGTACGGCAGGGCTGTTTTTT	CAWSKLTGGTAGLFF
-	TRBJ1-2	TRBD1	TRBV4-1	TGCGCCAGCACGCGGGAACAGGGGGTTGGCTATGGCTACACCTTC	CASTREQGVGYGYTF
once	TRBJ2-3	TRBD1	TRBV28	TGTGCCAGCAGGGACAGGGCTCAGGGAGATACGCAGTATTTT	CASRDRAQGDTQYF
-	TRBJ1-1	-	TRBV7-8	TGTGCCAGCAGCTTACGAGATTTGGGGCACACTGAAGCTTTCTTT	CASSLRDLGHTEAFF
-	TRBJ2-2	-	TRBV6-4	TGTGCCAGCAGTGGAGGGGGGGACACCGGGGAGCTGTTTTTT	CASSGGGDTGELFF
-	TRBJ2-1	TRBD2	TRBV4-2	TGTGCCAGCAGCCGCCGGACTAGCGGGGGTTTAGTCCTAGAGCGGCAGTTCTTC	CASSRRTSGGLVLERQFF
-	TRBJ2-7	-	TRBV6-6	TGTGCCAGCAGTTACTCGGCCAGCGCCTACGAGCAGTACTTC	CASSYSASAYEQYF
-	TRBJ1-6	-	TRBV6-6	TGTGCCAGCAGTTACCCCGAGACAGTGAGGAATTCACCCCTCCACTTT	CASSYPETVRNSPLHF
-	TRBJ1-1	-	TRBV18	TGTGCCAGCTCACCAATTAACAGGCTGAACACTGAAGCTTTCTTT	CASSPINRLNTEAFF
-	TRBJ2-2	-	TRBV5-4	TGTGCCAGCAGCCCCCCCCAAGGGGAGCTGTTTTTT	CASSPPQGELFF
-	TRBJ2-7	TRBD1	TRBV6-5	TGTGCCAGCCGGGACAGGTTCCCGGGGGAGCAGTACTTC	CASRDRFPGEQYF
-	TRBJ2-7	TRBD1	TRBV2	TGTGCCAGCGGGGGGACAGGGGGCCTCTACGAGCAGTACTTC	CASGGTGGLYEQYF
-	TRBJ1-3	-	TRBV15	TGTGCCACCAGCAGAGATTTGGGCTTTGGAAACACCATATATTTT	CATSRDLGFGNTIYF
-	TRBJ2-3	-	TRBV27	TGTGCCAGCAGTTCGGGCCGTACGGGGGTGGGGGCAGATACGCAGTATTTT	CASSSGRTGVGADTQYF
-	TRBJ1-2	TRBD1	TRBV5-6	TGTGCCAGCAGCCCGGGGACAGGGTGGGGGGCTAACTATGGCTACACCTTC	CASSPGTGWGANYGYTF
-	TRBJ1-4	-	TRBV2	TGTGCCAGCAACCTCCAGGGACATAATGAAAAACTGTTTTTT	CASNLQGHNEKLFF
-	TRBJ1-1	TRBD1	TRBV27	TGTGCCAGCAGGAAGGGACAGTTTAACACTGAAGCTTTCTTT	CASRKGQFNTEAFF
-	TRBJ1-4	-	TRBV18	TGTGCCAGCTCATCGGACACCGCCGATGAAAAACTGTTTTTT	CASSSDTADEKLFF
-	TRBJ2-3	TRBD1	TRBV6-5	TGTGCCAGCAGTTTCCGGGACAGGGGATCAGATACGCAGTATTTT	CASSFRDRGSDTQYF
-	TRBJ1-1	-	TRBV5-5	TGTGCCAGCAGCTTGGGAGTGGACAGTTTGAACACTGAAGCTTTCTTT	CASSLGVDSLNTEAFF
-	TRBJ2-3	-	TRBV6-6	TGTGCCAGCAGCCGAACTAGCTCCGATACAGATACGCAGTATTTT	CASSRTSSDTDTQYF
-	TRBJ1-2	-	TRBV7-3	TGTGCCAGCAGCCCCTCCTATCTGGGCGGCTACACCTTC	CASSPSYLGGYTF
-	TRBJ1-3	-	TRBV4-3	TGCGCCAGCAGCCAAGATCATGCAGGTCGCTCTGGAAACACCATATATTTT	CASSQDHAGRSGNTIYF